Below are 27 T cell receptor beta chains sequenced from a single sample in a study of Ad26.COV2.S vaccination and SARS-CoV-2 variants (dated by TCRdb to about 2021). The library came from the immunoSEQ multiplex PCR assay. The table was pulled from immuneACCESS by TCRdb, which kept in-frame rearrangements only. Such tables lose some clones; where checked, under half of the loss comes from unresolved V genes, and the rest has no known cause. This sample gives just under 250,000 clones in total; 88% of them show up just once. The biggest ten clones account for approximately 12% of the sample. This sample's treatment or condition label indicates: 15 to 20 received Ad26.COV2.S at low or high dose, single or two shots; 5 received placebo; per-sample allocation not given. For vaccine and placebo recipients, repertoires were sequenced using samples collected on day 63 after the first injection. Sequenced material: peripheral blood, taken in a trial of Ad26.COV2.S vaccine versus placebo. The receptor source for this set is a person aged 18-65 years who received the Ad26.COV2.S COVID-19 vaccine or a placebo.

The CDR3 is CASSLQGHNEQFF. The CDR3 DNA is TGTGCCAGCAGCTTACAGGGTCACAATGAGCAGTTCTTC. The chain is built from TRBV11-2 and TRBJ2-1; weak D call: TRBD1 (5 bases). Germline values: CDR1 SGHAT, CDR2 FQNNGV. The CDR3 consists of 13 residues. V lost 2 bases and J lost 5, with 7 bases in between.

The CDR3 nucleotides are TGTGCCAGCAGCCTGCAAACGGGCGGGGGTGGAAACACCATATATTTT. Protein sequence: CASSLQTGGGGNTIYF. The J gene is TRBJ1-3, the V gene TRBV7-2; tentative D call: TRBD1 (5 bases). There are 16 residues in the CDR3. V was cut by 5 bases and J by 3 bases, with 17 bases left in between. Per the germline V gene, CDR1 is SGHTA and CDR2 is FQGNSA.

V usage is TRBV5-1 and J usage is TRBJ2-7; no definite D call. CDR1 is SGHRS, CDR2 YFSETQ, per germline. Trimming took off 3 bases at V and 7 bases at J, with 11 bases between the two ends. CDR3 length: 12 residues. The CDR3 sequence: CASSSTLGEQYF. CDR3 nucleotide sequence: TGCGCCAGCAGCTCAACCCTCGGAGAGCAGTACTTC.

This clone was seen once. Additional DNA sequences in this sample encode the identical CDR3. The chain couples TRBV5-1 to TRBJ2-5, with D maybe TRBD2 (5 bases). Trimming pared 1 base from V and 5 bases from J, leaving 6 bases between. Germline assignment: CDR1 SGHRS and CDR2 YFSETQ. The CDR3 is 12 residues long. The CDR3 DNA sequence: TGCGCCAGCAGCTTGCCTAGCGAGACCCAGTACTTC. Its protein is CASSLPSETQYF.

As concerns this clone: One junction end does not reproduce the germline sequence, and a read error may be involved. The rearrangement joins TRBV6-6 to TRBJ2-1, with 12 bases identical to TRBD2. CDR1 and CDR2 from the germline V gene are MNHNY and SVGAGI (reference sequence). This CDR3 spans 15 amino acids. The CDR3 spells CASTYRLAGDNEQFF. CDR3 bases: TGTGCCAGCACTTACAGACTAGCGGGGGACAATGAGCAGTTCTTC.

Note on this clone: Its ends do not fully match the called genes, so a read error is possible. Other DNA sequences within the sample encode an identical CDR3. The rearrangement uses TRBV3-1 (or the pseudogene TRBV3-2) and TRBJ2-7; 11 positions agree with TRBD2. Germline V CDR1 and CDR2: LGHDT, YNNKEL (reference sequence). The CDR3 is made up of 15 amino acids. CDR3 sequence (DNA): TGTGCCAGTAGCCAAAGAATAGCGGGGGGGATGGAGCAGTACTTC. Translating it yields CASSQRIAGGMEQYF.

This clone was picked up a small number of times. The V call is TRBV28, the J call TRBJ1-1, with D perhaps TRBD1 (5 bases). The length of the CDR3 is 11 residues. Per germline, CDR1 MDHEN and CDR2 SYDVKM. Between the trimmed V and J ends, which lost 6 bases and 10 bases, there was a span of 12 bases. The CDR3 nucleotides are TGTGCCAGCAGCCAGGGTGATCTAGCTTTCTTT. Protein product: CASSQGDLAFF.

CDR3 sequence: CASSEDREPYNEQFF. The DNA for the CDR3 is TGTGCCAGCAGCGAAGACAGGGAGCCCTACAATGAGCAGTTCTTC. V is TRBV7-6 and J is TRBJ2-1; the match to TRBD1 covers 7 bases. This CDR3 spans 15 amino acids. V gave up 5 bases and J gave up 2 bases; unmatched junction bases: 6. The germline V gene encodes CDR1 SGHVS and CDR2 FNYEAQ.

CDR3 protein: CASSRESLLEQYF. As DNA, the CDR3 is TGTGCCAGCAGTCGCGAATCCCTACTCGAGCAGTACTTC. The V gene is TRBV6-2 or TRBV6-3, the J gene TRBJ2-7; D not certain. V was clipped by 5 bases and J by 6 bases, with 14 bases between them. Germline-derived CDR1 and CDR2 are MNHEY and SVGEGT. The CDR3 has 13 residues.

The J gene is TRBJ2-5, the V gene TRBV28; 8 nucleotides agree with TRBD2. Germline CDR1 reads MDHEN; CDR2 reads SYDVKM. J lost 2 bases, V lost 6 bases, and 14 bases had no gene match. The CDR3 has 17 amino acids. The CDR3: CASSLPSSREVQETQYF. CDR3 DNA sequence: TGTGCCAGCAGCCTCCCCTCCTCGCGGGAGGTGCAAGAGACCCAGTACTTC.

On this clone itself: Additional DNA sequences in this sample encode the identical CDR3. V gene TRBV4-1 combines with J gene TRBJ1-2; unclear D gene. Between the trimmed V and J ends, which lost 0 bases and 4 bases, there was a span of 21 bases. Germline lookup yields CDR1 MGHRA and CDR2 YSYEKL. The CDR3 loop spans 18 amino acids. CDR3 residues: CASSQDGDVGRTLYGYTF. CDR3 in DNA: TGCGCCAGCAGCCAAGATGGGGATGTTGGGAGGACCCTCTATGGCTACACCTTC.

This chain links TRBV6-2 or TRBV6-3 with TRBJ2-7, with TRBD2 as a possible D gene (5 bases). V was clipped by 2 bases and J by 0 bases, with 11 bases between them. Germline CDR1 reads MNHEY; CDR2 reads SVGEGT. The CDR3 loop spans 15 amino acids. CDR3 bases: TGTGCCAGCAGTTACCTAGGAGGTTCCTCCTACGAGCAGTACTTC. It codes for CASSYLGGSSYEQYF.

The V and J genes are TRBV19 and TRBJ1-5; D remains unclear. The CDR3 runs 13 residues. The V end was cut by 3 bases, the J end by 5 bases, with 8 bases between. The germline gives CDR1 LNHDA, CDR2 SQIVND (reference sequence). The CDR3 region is CASSIGPDQPQHF. The CDR3, as DNA: TGTGCCAGTAGTATCGGACCTGATCAGCCCCAGCATTTT. Looking up the rest from reference TRBV19 and TRBJ1-5 gives the full variable domain: DGGITQSPKYLFRKEGQNVTLSCEQNLNHDAMYWYRQDPGQGLRLIYYSQIVNDFQKGDIAEGYSVSREKKESFPLTVTSAQKNPTAFYLCASSIGPDQPQHFGDGTRLSIL.

This clone showed up many times. The chain is built from TRBV5-1 and TRBJ2-7; D remains unclear. From germline, CDR1 is SGHRS and CDR2 YFSETQ. The CDR3 has 14 amino acids. Deletions cut 4 bases from V and 6 bases from J, with 17 bases between. CDR3 sequence: CASSPPNSVGEQYF. CDR3 bases: TGCGCCAGCAGCCCACCCAACTCCGTGGGCGAGCAGTACTTC.

The chain links TRBV28 to TRBJ1-6; a possible D gene is TRBD1 (6 bases). The germline V and J ends were trimmed by 5 bases and 7 bases, with 18 bases remaining between them. This CDR3 comprises 16 residues. From germline, CDR1 is MDHEN and CDR2 SYDVKM. CDR3 coding DNA: TGTGCCAGCAGTGGGAGAGACAGGCCTAACAATTCACCCCTCCACTTT. Protein product: CASSGRDRPNNSPLHF.

J is TRBJ2-7 and V is TRBV9, with 8 bases lining up with TRBD1. V was pared by 3 bases and J by 7 bases, with 12 bases of the junction left unmatched. This CDR3 comprises 15 residues. In germline, CDR1 is SGDLS, CDR2 YYNGEE. The CDR3 region has the DNA TGTGCCAGCAGCGATGGACAGGGTTCTAGGGAAGAGCAGTACTTC. Translating it yields CASSDGQGSREEQYF.

The CDR3 DNA sequence: TGTGCCAGCAGGACAGGGATGAGCAATCAGCCCCAGCATTTT. Encoded protein: CASRTGMSNQPQHF. The rearrangement joins TRBV2 to TRBJ1-5; 7 bases line up with TRBD1. Looked up from germline, CDR1 is SNHLY and CDR2 is FYNNEI. J lost 1 base, V lost 6 bases, and 3 bases had no gene match. The CDR3 covers 14 residues.

This sequence joins TRBV3-1 (or the pseudogene TRBV3-2) and TRBJ1-2, with D possibly being TRBD1 (6 bases). Trimming stripped 4 bases from V and 8 bases from J, with 14 bases between. Germline loops: CDR1 LGHDT, CDR2 YNNKEL (reference sequence). This CDR3 spans 13 amino acids. As DNA, the CDR3 is TGTGCCAGCAGCCTACAGGGTTCAGGGGGCTACACCTTC. Encoded protein: CASSLQGSGGYTF.

V usage is TRBV5-1 and J usage is TRBJ2-7; D is perhaps TRBD1 (5 bases). The CDR3 sequence is 16 residues long. Germline V CDR1 and CDR2: SGHRS, YFSETQ. V shed 3 bases and J shed 0 bases, with 16 bases lying between them. The CDR3, as DNA: TGCGCCAGCAGCTATGCAGCACAGGCCAGCTCCTACGAGCAGTACTTC. Encoded protein: CASSYAAQASSYEQYF.

The chain couples TRBV3-1 (or the pseudogene TRBV3-2) to TRBJ1-1; D is uncertain. Between the trimmed V and J ends, which lost 5 bases and 0 bases, there was a span of 10 bases. Germline V gene sequence: CDR1 LGHDT, CDR2 YNNKEL (reference sequence). There are 14 residues in the CDR3. For the CDR3, the DNA is TGTGCCAGCAGCGTAGGGCAGGTGAACACTGAAGCTTTCTTT. This codes for CASSVGQVNTEAFF.

The rearrangement uses TRBV2 and TRBJ1-2; maybe TRBD1 (6 bases). This CDR3 has 12 residues. V was shortened by 4 bases and J by 6 bases, with 9 bases between the two germline ends. Per germline, CDR1 SNHLY and CDR2 FYNNEI. For the CDR3, the DNA is TGTGCCAGCAGTGGCAGGGGTGATGGCTACACCTTC. As protein: CASSGRGDGYTF.

The V call is TRBV15, the J call TRBJ1-3; D remains ambiguous. In germline, CDR1 is LNHNV, CDR2 YYDKDF (reference sequence). Trimming shortened V by 6 bases and J by 0 bases, and 9 bases separated the two germline ends. The length of the CDR3 is 14 residues. CDR3 nucleotide sequence: TGTGCCACCAGTGATCCAACCTCTGGAAACACCATATATTTT. Translated, it gives CATSDPTSGNTIYF.

This chain links TRBV19 with TRBJ2-7; 9 nucleotides align to TRBD1. Unmatched junction bases numbered 7, after V lost 2 bases and J lost 2 bases. This CDR3 has 16 amino acids. The germline V gene encodes CDR1 LNHDA and CDR2 SQIVND (reference sequence). The CDR3, as DNA: TGTGCCAGTAGTATAATGTCGGGACAGGGTACCTACGAGCAGTACTTC. The encoded protein is CASSIMSGQGTYEQYF.

V usage is TRBV10-3 and J usage is TRBJ2-7; no firm D call. In germline, CDR1 is ENHRY, CDR2 SYGVKD. The CDR3 covers 16 residues. Between the trimmed V and J ends, which lost 5 bases and 0 bases, there was a span of 17 bases. CDR3 nucleotides: TGTGCCATCAGTAATTTTTTGGCTATTGACTCCTACGAGCAGTACTTC. As protein: CAISNFLAIDSYEQYF.

V is TRBV6-6 and J is TRBJ2-1; weak D call: TRBD1 (5 bases). The CDR3 contains 15 residues. V shed 3 bases and J shed 4 bases, with 13 bases lying between them. Germline loops: CDR1 MNHNY, CDR2 SVGAGI (reference sequence). As DNA, the CDR3 is TGTGCCAGCAGTTATGGGGCCCACGATTACAATGAGCAGTTCTTC. Translated, it gives CASSYGAHDYNEQFF.

This sequence joins TRBV9 and TRBJ2-1; D is possibly TRBD2 (5 bases). Germline assignment: CDR1 SGDLS and CDR2 YYNGEE. CDR3 size: 14 residues. Trimming cost V 4 bases and J 8 bases, with 16 bases left between them. For the CDR3, the DNA is TGTGCCAGCAGCTTAGGACTTCGTTCTGATGAGCAGTTCTTC. This encodes CASSLGLRSDEQFF.

CDR3 coding DNA: TGTGCCAGCAGCTTAGCCGCCCGGAACACTGAAGCTTTCTTT. Encoded protein: CASSLAARNTEAFF. The rearrangement uses TRBV7-9 and TRBJ1-1; D not certain. CDR1 and CDR2 (germline): SEHNR, FQNEAQ (reference sequence). Trimming pared 0 bases from V and 1 base from J, leaving 6 bases between. This CDR3 has 14 residues.